This T cell receptor (beta chain) was recovered during a study of blood T cell repertoires in COVID-19. Study overall: Italy, Spain and the United States were the sources of the convalescent and acute COVID-19 samples.

The protocol was immunoSEQ multiplex PCR, while the TCRdb copy is restricted to in-frame clones and leaves out a portion. The sample has fewer than 350,000 clones, approximately 86% seen once; the top ten hold approximately 2.2%. The CDR3 is 18 residues long. CDR1 and CDR2 (germline): LGHDT, YNNKEL (reference sequence). V was pared by 0 bases and J by 3 bases, with 11 bases of the junction left unmatched. The receptor's source is a woman aged 25 to 45 who had recovered from COVID-19. The gene calls are TRBV3-1 (or the pseudogene TRBV3-2) and TRBJ2-4, with 7 bases matching TRBD2. Sequenced sample: peripheral blood. The CDR3 DNA reads TGTGCCAGCAGCCAAGATTTCTTGTCGGGGGGAAACAAAAACATTCAGTACTTC. The encoded protein is CASSQDFLSGGNKNIQYF.